This T cell receptor (beta chain) was documented in a study of cytomegalovirus exposure and HLA in healthy donors. PCR employed 60 Vbeta and 13 Jbeta primers. Profiling relied on immunoSEQ multiplex PCR, and the TCRdb table lists in-frame clones only, not all of them. The repertoire has 150,000 to 180,000 clones, 60% to 85% of them found once; the top ten carry 4% to 4.5%. Germline V gives CDR1 SGDLS, CDR2 YYNGEE. This CDR3 has 15 residues. V was clipped by 0 bases and J by 4 bases; unmatched bases: 2. Sequencing was performed on PBMCs. This rearrangement joins TRBV9 to TRBJ2-1; TRBD2 agrees at 9 bases. This clonotype originated in a woman aged 40 to 55 in good health and CMV-seronegative. The CDR3: CASSVGTSAYNEQFF. The CDR3, as DNA: TGTGCCAGCAGCGTAGGGACTAGCGCTTACAATGAGCAGTTCTTC.